A single sample gave rise to the 11 T cell receptor beta chains below, sequenced in a study of shared clonotypes between healthy human individuals. The naive CD8 population came from CD45RO-negative cells selected for CCR7, without terminally differentiated effector memory CD45RA+ cells. Sequencing used immunoSEQ multiplex PCR; TCRdb keeps in-frame clones, though not all of them. The sample has about 800,000 clones, 90% to 98% seen once; the top ten hold over 0.2%. Sample: naive CD8+ T cells sorted from blood. These receptors were obtained from a man aged 25-40 years in good health.

This clone was recorded only once. The chain combines TRBV5-1 with TRBJ2-1; maybe TRBD1 (6 bases). CDR3 size: 15 residues. The V end was cut by 1 base, the J end by 0 bases, with 8 bases between. The V gene's germline CDR1 is SGHRS and CDR2 YFSETQ. The DNA of the CDR3 is TGCGCCAGCAGCTTGCCACAGGGCTCCTACAATGAGCAGTTCTTC. Translation gives CASSLPQGSYNEQFF.

This clone was detected a few times. The rearrangement joins TRBV25-1 to TRBJ2-3, with TRBD2 identical over 14 bases. Germline assignment: CDR1 MGHDK and CDR2 SYGVNS. The CDR3 spans 16 residues. The J segment lost 7 bases and the V segment lost 6 bases, leaving 9 bases of the junction unmatched. For the CDR3, the DNA is TGTGCCAGCAGGGAGGGGACTAGCGGGAGTTGGAATACGCAGTATTTT. Translating gives CASREGTSGSWNTQYF.

This sequence joins TRBV10-3 and TRBJ2-7, with D perhaps TRBD2 (5 bases). The CDR3 contains 14 residues. Trimming removed 6 bases at V and 2 bases at J, with 14 bases between. The germline V gene has CDR1 ENHRY and CDR2 SYGVKD. CDR3 DNA sequence: TGTGCCATCAGGGATCCCGGGATGACCTACGAGCAGTACTTC. Translated: CAIRDPGMTYEQYF.

This clone was seen once. The chain couples TRBV11-2 to TRBJ2-3; TRBD1 is a possible D gene (7 bases). Trimming removed 10 bases at V and 1 base at J, with 12 bases between. Germline-derived CDR1 and CDR2 are SGHAT and FQNNGV. The CDR3 length is 13 residues. The DNA of the CDR3 is TGTGCCACCCGCGGGACAGGCACAGATACGCAGTATTTT. It is translated as CATRGTGTDTQYF.

The chain has TRBV14 and TRBJ2-7; 10 bases line up with TRBD1. Germline CDR1 SGHDN, CDR2 FVKESK. This CDR3 comprises 15 residues. V shed 5 bases and J 4 bases; nucleotides not matched to a gene: 8. The CDR3: CASSGRDRGFYEQYF. The CDR3 DNA reads as TGTGCCAGCAGCGGCCGGGACAGGGGTTTTTACGAGCAGTACTTC. Using reference TRBV14 and TRBJ2-7 for the parts outside the CDR3, the full variable domain is EAGVTQFPSHSVIEKGQTVTLRCDPISGHDNLYWYRRVMGKEIKFLLHFVKESKQDESGMPNNRFLAERTGGTYSTLKVQPAELEDSGVYFCASSGRDRGFYEQYFGPGTRLTVT.

This clone appeared a few times. The rearrangement joins TRBV7-9 to TRBJ2-1; D is uncertain. The germline V gene encodes CDR1 SEHNR and CDR2 FQNEAQ (reference sequence). V shed 6 bases and J shed 10 bases, with 16 bases lying between them. The CDR3 has 13 residues. CDR3 sequence reads: CASRGIWFNEQFF. CDR3 nucleotide sequence: TGTGCCAGCAGGGGAATCTGGTTCAACGAGCAGTTCTTC.

The chain couples TRBV10-3 to TRBJ2-1; TRBD2 matches at 7 bases. The CDR3 has 17 residues. Germline V gene data show CDR1 as ENHRY and CDR2 as SYGVKD. J lost 1 base, V lost 7 bases, and 13 bases had no gene match. The CDR3 region is CAIMRAGERGSYNEQFF. The DNA for the CDR3 is TGTGCCATCATGAGGGCGGGGGAAAGGGGTTCCTACAATGAGCAGTTCTTC.

This chain connects TRBV6-1 to TRBJ2-1, with 9 positions matching TRBD2. The CDR3 spans 14 residues. V shed 6 bases, J shed 4 bases, and the junction held 4 bases outside the gene matches. CDR1 and CDR2 (germline): MNHNS, SASEGT. The CDR3 DNA follows: TGTGCCAGCAGGCTAGCGGGAACTTACAATGAGCAGTTCTTC. Residues: CASRLAGTYNEQFF.

This chain links TRBV19 with TRBJ2-7; D gene ambiguous. The CDR3 is 16 amino acids. The V gene's germline CDR1 is LNHDA and CDR2 SQIVND (reference sequence). V gave up 3 bases and J gave up 2 bases, with 17 bases separating them. The chain's CDR3 is CASSIPPRKATYEQYF. CDR3 in DNA: TGTGCCAGTAGTATTCCCCCCCGGAAAGCCACCTACGAGCAGTACTTC.

This chain joins TRBV6-5 and TRBJ1-5; a weak D match, TRBD1 (5 bases). Germline CDR1 and CDR2: MNHEY and SVGAGI. The CDR3 extends over 14 amino acids. The ends were cut back, 5 bases at V and 1 base at J, with 9 bases in the middle. The CDR3 here is CASSPGLSNQPQHF. In DNA form, the CDR3 reads TGTGCCAGCAGTCCGGGACTGAGCAATCAGCCCCAGCATTTT.

The rearrangement links TRBV10-2 to TRBJ2-1; TRBD2 matches 8 bases. CDR1 is WSHSY and CDR2 is SAAADI in the germline V gene. The CDR3 consists of 14 residues. With 2 bases clipped from V and 7 bases from J, the junction kept 4 bases outside the gene matches. CDR3 coding DNA: TGCGCCAGCAGTGAGGCGGGAGGAGGAAATGAGCAGTTCTTC. This sequence encodes CASSEAGGGNEQFF.